These 2 T cell receptor beta chains came from one sample sequenced in a study of HIV-infected children after antiretroviral therapy interruption. Unique molecular identifiers were included in an RNA-based 3' RACE TCR library. Using its own MiXCR run on the 3' RACE reads, TCRdb lists one record per CDR3 protein. The sample lists more than 35,000 distinct CDR3 sequences, about 6.5% occurring once. Treatment denoted: PENTA 11 planned treatment interruption arm or continuous ART arm. This specimen consisted of CD45RA+ CD4+ T cells from PBMCs, pooled from several time points, obtained from a donor given antiretroviral therapy, either interrupted or continuous. Subset indicated: naive CD4+ CD45RA+ CD45RO- T cells. Receptors originate from a pool of human donors with HIV.

This clonotype occurred many times. V usage is TRBV7-9 and J usage is TRBJ1-5; the match to TRBD1 covers 7 bases. The CDR3 is 14 residues long. The junction had 3 bases not matched to a gene; V was cut back by 4 bases and J by 3 bases. Germline V gene data show CDR1 as SEHNR and CDR2 as FQNEAQ (reference sequence). The CDR3 bases are TGTGCCAGCAGCTGGGACAGTTCCAATCAGCCCCAGCATTTT. Amino acid sequence: CASSWDSSNQPQHF.

This clonotype was counted between two and nine times. The chain uses TRBV4-2 and TRBJ2-3, with 15 bases identical to TRBD2. V trimming: 4 bases; J trimming: 3 bases; junction bases outside the gene matches: 5. Germline CDR1 and CDR2: LGHNA and YNFKEQ. The CDR3 is 17 amino acids. The DNA for the CDR3 is TGTGCCAGCAGCCCCCTGGGACTAGCGGGAGGTACAGATACGCAGTATTTT. Amino acid sequence: CASSPLGLAGGTDTQYF.